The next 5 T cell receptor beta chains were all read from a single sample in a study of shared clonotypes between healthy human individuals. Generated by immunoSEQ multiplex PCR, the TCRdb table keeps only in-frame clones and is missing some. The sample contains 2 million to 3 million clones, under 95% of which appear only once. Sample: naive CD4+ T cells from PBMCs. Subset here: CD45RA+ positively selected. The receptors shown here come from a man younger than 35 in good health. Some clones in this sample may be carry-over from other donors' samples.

The CDR3 bases are TGTGCCAGCAGCCCAACCGGGACGGGGAATGAAAAACTGTTTTTT. Its protein is CASSPTGTGNEKLFF. The chain employs TRBV5-8 and TRBJ1-4; D is perhaps TRBD1 (5 bases). The CDR3 totals 15 residues. With 4 bases removed from V and 5 bases from J, the gap between germline ends came to 15 bases. The germline V gene has CDR1 SGHTS and CDR2 YDEGEE.

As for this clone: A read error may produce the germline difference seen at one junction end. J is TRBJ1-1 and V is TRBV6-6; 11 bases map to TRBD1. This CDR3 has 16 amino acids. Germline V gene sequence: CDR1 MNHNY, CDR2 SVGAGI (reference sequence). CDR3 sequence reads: CASSYYRDRGTTEAFF. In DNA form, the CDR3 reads TGTGCCAGCAGCTACTATCGGGACAGGGGGACCACTGAAGCTTTCTTT.

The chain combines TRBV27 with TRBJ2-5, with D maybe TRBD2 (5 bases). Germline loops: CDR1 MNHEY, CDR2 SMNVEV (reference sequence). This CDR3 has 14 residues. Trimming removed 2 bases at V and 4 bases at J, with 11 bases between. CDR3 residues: CASSLVPGGETQYF. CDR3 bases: TGTGCCAGCAGTTTAGTTCCAGGAGGAGAGACCCAGTACTTC.

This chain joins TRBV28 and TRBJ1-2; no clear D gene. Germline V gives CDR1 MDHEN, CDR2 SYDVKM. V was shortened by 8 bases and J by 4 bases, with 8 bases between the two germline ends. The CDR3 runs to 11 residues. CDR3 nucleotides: TGTGCCAGCGCCCTTGGCTATGGCTACACCTTC. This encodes CASALGYGYTF.

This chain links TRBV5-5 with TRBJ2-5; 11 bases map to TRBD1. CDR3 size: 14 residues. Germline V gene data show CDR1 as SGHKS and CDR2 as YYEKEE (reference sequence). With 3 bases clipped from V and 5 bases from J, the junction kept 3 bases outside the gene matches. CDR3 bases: TGTGCCAGCAGCTCGGACAGGGGGCCGGAGACCCAGTACTTC. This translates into CASSSDRGPETQYF.